This entry features one T cell receptor beta chain sequence. Its antigen remains unknown. The entry originates in a study of cytomegalovirus exposure and HLA in healthy donors. Study conclusions and caveats: Rates of TCR association differed by HLA locus in a later analysis, with DRB1 highest and HLA-C lowest.

V shed 5 bases and J 5 bases; nucleotides not matched to a gene: 6. CDR3 length equals 15 residues. CDR1 is MNHEY and CDR2 is SMNVEV in the germline V gene (reference sequence). The PCR ran on 60 Vbeta and 13 Jbeta primers. TCRdb's table, derived via immunoSEQ multiplex PCR, lists solely in-frame clones and lacks some. The repertoire holds roughly 190,000 clones, with 87% as singletons. Sequencing was carried out using PBMCs. The source of this sequence is a boy aged 2 to 10 in good health and CMV-seronegative. The chain combines TRBV27 with TRBJ2-1, with 10 bases matching TRBD2. CDR3 in amino acids: CASSPAGGGHNEQFF. CDR3 DNA sequence: TGTGCCAGCAGTCCAGCGGGAGGGGGGCACAATGAGCAGTTCTTC.